These T cell receptor beta chains were read from a single sample in a study of blood T cell repertoires in COVID-19. Clones were read by immunoSEQ multiplex PCR, and TCRdb kept only the in-frame ones, dropping some. The table includes under 85,000 clones, approximately 80% detected once. The sample taken for sequencing was peripheral blood. These receptors came from a man between 50 and 59 years old with COVID-19, enrolled during active disease. The CDR3 runs from the conserved cysteine through the conserved F or W. The order of the fields is D gene, clone size, J gene, V gene, CDR3 DNA, CDR3 protein. D genes are given only for firm matches. A row's size may be missing; if present it is once, few, many or a size class.

d_call: .
clone_size: .
j_call: TRBJ2-7
v_call: TRBV9
cdr3_nt: TGCGCCAGCAGCGTAGGGGGGGGTTCGGACTACGAGCAGTACTTC
cdr3_aa: CASSVGGGSDYEQYF

d_call: TRBD1
clone_size: .
j_call: TRBJ2-7
v_call: TRBV5-1
cdr3_nt: TGCGCCAGCAGCTCGCAGACAGGGAGCTCCTACGAGCAGTACTTC
cdr3_aa: CASSSQTGSSYEQYF

d_call: TRBD1
clone_size: .
j_call: TRBJ2-7
v_call: TRBV10-1
cdr3_nt: TGCGCCAGCAGTGAACAGGGGGCCACCTACGAGCAGTACTTC
cdr3_aa: CASSEQGATYEQYF

d_call: .
clone_size: .
j_call: TRBJ2-7
v_call: TRBV2
cdr3_nt: TGTGCCAGCGAAGCCAGGGGACATTTCTACGAGCAGTACTTC
cdr3_aa: CASEARGHFYEQYF

d_call: .
clone_size: .
j_call: TRBJ1-1
v_call: TRBV14
cdr3_nt: TGTGCCAGCAGCCAAGATGCCAGGTACGGGGGAAAAGTTGAAGCTTTCTTT
cdr3_aa: CASSQDARYGGKVEAFF

d_call: TRBD2
clone_size: .
j_call: TRBJ2-1
v_call: TRBV6-5
cdr3_nt: TGTGCCAGCAGTTACGACGCGGGGGTTTACAATGAGCAGTTCTTC
cdr3_aa: CASSYDAGVYNEQFF

d_call: .
clone_size: .
j_call: TRBJ2-4
v_call: TRBV6-1
cdr3_nt: TGTGCCAGCAGTGTACATATTCGCTCTGTAGCCAAAAACATTCAGTACTTC
cdr3_aa: CASSVHIRSVAKNIQYF

d_call: TRBD2
clone_size: .
j_call: TRBJ2-2
v_call: TRBV5-6
cdr3_nt: TGTGCCAGCACCCCGAGCCTAGCGGGGGGGCTAAACACCGGGGAGCTGTTTTTT
cdr3_aa: CASTPSLAGGLNTGELFF

d_call: TRBD1
clone_size: .
j_call: TRBJ2-7
v_call: TRBV10-2
cdr3_nt: TGCGCCACCCGGGACAGTTCCTACGAGCAGTACTTC
cdr3_aa: CATRDSSYEQYF

d_call: TRBD1
clone_size: .
j_call: TRBJ2-5
v_call: TRBV5-1
cdr3_nt: TGCGCCAGCAGCGCGGGACAGGGGCCCGAGACCCAGTACTTC
cdr3_aa: CASSAGQGPETQYF

d_call: .
clone_size: .
j_call: TRBJ2-3
v_call: TRBV30
cdr3_nt: TGTGCCCTAAGCCAAGTCACAGATACGCAGTATTTT
cdr3_aa: CALSQVTDTQYF

d_call: .
clone_size: .
j_call: TRBJ2-2
v_call: TRBV19
cdr3_nt: TGTGCCAGTAGTACGATAATGAGCGCCACCGGGGAGCTGTTTTTT
cdr3_aa: CASSTIMSATGELFF

d_call: .
clone_size: .
j_call: TRBJ1-6
v_call: TRBV11-2
cdr3_nt: TGTGCCAGCAGGGAGGGTAATTCACCCCTCCACTTT
cdr3_aa: CASREGNSPLHF

d_call: TRBD1
clone_size: few
j_call: TRBJ1-2
v_call: TRBV5-4
cdr3_nt: TGTGCCAGCAGCCCTGGGACAGGGGTCAGCGGCTACACCTTC
cdr3_aa: CASSPGTGVSGYTF

d_call: .
clone_size: .
j_call: TRBJ2-2
v_call: TRBV9
cdr3_nt: TGTGCCAGCAGCTCTAACACCGGGGAGCTGTTTTTT
cdr3_aa: CASSSNTGELFF

d_call: .
clone_size: .
j_call: TRBJ1-5
v_call: TRBV20-1
cdr3_nt: TGCAGTGCTAGTGAAAACAGTTATAGCAATCAGCCCCAGCATTTT
cdr3_aa: CSASENSYSNQPQHF

d_call: TRBD1
clone_size: .
j_call: TRBJ2-2
v_call: TRBV19
cdr3_nt: TGTGCCAGTAGGCCCCGGGACAGGGGGCTGGTCACCGGGGAGCTGTTTTTT
cdr3_aa: CASRPRDRGLVTGELFF

d_call: TRBD1
clone_size: .
j_call: TRBJ2-3
v_call: TRBV12-3/TRBV12-4
cdr3_nt: TGTGCCAGCAGGTACAGGGGCTCAGATACGCAGTATTTT
cdr3_aa: CASRYRGSDTQYF

d_call: TRBD1
clone_size: .
j_call: TRBJ1-4
v_call: TRBV11-2
cdr3_nt: TGTGCCAGCAGCCCGGGACAGTTCCCGGAAAAACTGTTTTTT
cdr3_aa: CASSPGQFPEKLFF

d_call: .
clone_size: .
j_call: TRBJ1-1
v_call: TRBV15
cdr3_nt: TGTGCCACCAGCAGCGGCCGGTCTGGGCCGGCCACTGAAGCTTTCTTT
cdr3_aa: CATSSGRSGPATEAFF